This TCR beta chain came from a study of graft-versus-host responses after intestinal transplantation. Study at large: Following induction with anti-thymocyte globulin, all recipients were given tacrolimus and steroids for around three years.

Only in-frame clones appear in the TCRdb table, and some are missing; sequencing was by immunoSEQ multiplex PCR. In the table there are roughly 120,000 clones, 90% of which are singletons. This clone was found once. Antigen unknown. Study outcomes and limitations: Ileal or blood samples showed some GvH clones first, and such clones were also found in recipient marrow. Graft-donor T cell macrochimerism coincided with high graft-versus-host to host-versus-graft clonal ratios in allografts.

There are 13 residues in the CDR3. Trimming took 7 bases from V and 5 from J; bases not matched to a gene: 5. Germline assignment: CDR1 MDHEN and CDR2 SYDVKM. This specimen was unstimulated CD4+ T cells sorted from spleen or lymph node cells, taken before intestinal transplant. J is TRBJ2-1 and V is TRBV28; 7 positions match TRBD1. This TCR came from a human donor who received an intestinal transplant. The CDR3 region has the DNA TGTGCCAGCATTAGGGACAGCAACAATGAGCAGTTCTTC. Translating gives CASIRDSNNEQFF.